This T cell receptor beta chain was identified in a study of graft-versus-host responses after intestinal transplantation. Overall study: Isolated intestinal, liver-intestinal, or multivisceral transplants were what recipients had. Anti-thymocyte globulin induction, then tacrolimus and steroids for two to four years, went to all recipients. Study-level results: The study found high graft-versus-host to host-versus-graft clonal ratios in allografts of patients with graft-donor T cell macrochimerism. There were GvH clones found in recipient marrow, and some of them appeared first in ileum or blood.

TCRdb's table, derived via immunoSEQ multiplex PCR, lists solely in-frame clones and lacks some. The table shows about 47,000 clones, with 85% to 95% occurring only once. Germline assignment: CDR1 MNHNS and CDR2 SASEGT. The CDR3 runs to 11 residues. V gave up 7 bases and J gave up 4 bases, with 7 bases separating them. Turning to this clone: Its antigen is not identified.

The sequencing used unstimulated CD8+ T cells sorted from spleen or lymph node cells, collected before transplant. This chain uses TRBV6-1 with TRBJ1-1; D call uncertain. The receptor comes from a human donor who was the organ donor for an intestinal transplant. CDR3 in DNA: TGTGCCAGCATTCGAGCCACTGAAGCTTTCTTT. Protein: CASIRATEAFF.